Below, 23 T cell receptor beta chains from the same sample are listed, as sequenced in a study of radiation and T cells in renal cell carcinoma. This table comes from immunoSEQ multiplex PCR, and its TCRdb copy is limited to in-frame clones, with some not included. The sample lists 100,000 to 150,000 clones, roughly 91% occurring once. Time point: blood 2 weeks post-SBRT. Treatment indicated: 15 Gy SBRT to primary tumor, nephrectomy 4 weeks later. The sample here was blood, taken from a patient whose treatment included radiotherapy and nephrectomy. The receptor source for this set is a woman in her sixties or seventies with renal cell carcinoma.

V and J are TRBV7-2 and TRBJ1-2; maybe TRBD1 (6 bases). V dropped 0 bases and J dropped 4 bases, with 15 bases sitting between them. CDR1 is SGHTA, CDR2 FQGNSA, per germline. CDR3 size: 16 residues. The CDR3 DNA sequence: TGTGCCAGCAGCTTAGCGCGGCGGGGGGCGGGCTATGGCTACACCTTC. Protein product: CASSLARRGAGYGYTF. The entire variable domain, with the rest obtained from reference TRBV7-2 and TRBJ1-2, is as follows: GAGVSQSPSNKVTEKGKDVELRCDPISGHTALYWYRQSLGQGLEFLIYFQGNSAPDKSGLPSDRFSAERTGGSVSTLTIQRTQQEDSAVYLCASSLARRGAGYGYTFGSGTRLTVV.

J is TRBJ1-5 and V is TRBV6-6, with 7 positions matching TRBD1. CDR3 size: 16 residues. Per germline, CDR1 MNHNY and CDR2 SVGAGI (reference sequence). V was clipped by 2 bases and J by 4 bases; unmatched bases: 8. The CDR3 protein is CASSYLIDRVNQPQHF. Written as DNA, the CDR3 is TGTGCCAGCAGTTACCTTATTGACAGGGTAAATCAGCCCCAGCATTTT.

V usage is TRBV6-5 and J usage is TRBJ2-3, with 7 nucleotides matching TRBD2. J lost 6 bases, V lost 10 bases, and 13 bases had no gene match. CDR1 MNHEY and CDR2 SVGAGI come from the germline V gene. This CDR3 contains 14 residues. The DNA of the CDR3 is TGTGCCACCACCCGGGGGGAGAAGCAGGATACGCAGTATTTT. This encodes CATTRGEKQDTQYF.

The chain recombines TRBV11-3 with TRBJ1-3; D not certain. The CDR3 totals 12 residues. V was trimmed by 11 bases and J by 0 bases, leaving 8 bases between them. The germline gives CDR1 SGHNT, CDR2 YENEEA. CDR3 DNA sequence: TGTGCCCGAACTAGCTCTGGAAACACCATATATTTT. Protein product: CARTSSGNTIYF.

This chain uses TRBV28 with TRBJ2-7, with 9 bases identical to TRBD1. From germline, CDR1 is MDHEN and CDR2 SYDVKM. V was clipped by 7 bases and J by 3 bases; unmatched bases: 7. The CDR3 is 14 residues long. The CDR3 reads CASTPPGQGYEQYF. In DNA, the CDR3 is TGTGCCAGCACCCCGCCGGGACAGGGCTACGAGCAGTACTTC.

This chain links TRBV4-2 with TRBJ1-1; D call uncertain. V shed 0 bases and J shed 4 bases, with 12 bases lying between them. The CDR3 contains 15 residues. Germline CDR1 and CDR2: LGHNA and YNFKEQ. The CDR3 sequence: CASSQDPGRVTEAFF. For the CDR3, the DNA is TGTGCCAGCAGCCAAGATCCGGGTCGGGTCACTGAAGCTTTCTTT.

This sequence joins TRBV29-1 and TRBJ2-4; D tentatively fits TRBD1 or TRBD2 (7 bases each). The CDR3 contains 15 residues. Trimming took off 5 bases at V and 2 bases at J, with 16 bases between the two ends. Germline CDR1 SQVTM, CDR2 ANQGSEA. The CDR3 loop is CSVYLRGGSKNIQYF. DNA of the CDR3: TGCAGCGTTTATCTCAGGGGGGGGTCCAAAAACATTCAGTACTTC.

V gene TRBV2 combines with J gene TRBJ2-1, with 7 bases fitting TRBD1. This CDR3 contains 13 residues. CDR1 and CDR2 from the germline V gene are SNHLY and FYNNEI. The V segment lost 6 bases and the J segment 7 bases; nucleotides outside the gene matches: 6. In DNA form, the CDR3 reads TGTGCCAGCAGGGGGACAGAAGGGAATGAGCAGTTCTTC. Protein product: CASRGTEGNEQFF.

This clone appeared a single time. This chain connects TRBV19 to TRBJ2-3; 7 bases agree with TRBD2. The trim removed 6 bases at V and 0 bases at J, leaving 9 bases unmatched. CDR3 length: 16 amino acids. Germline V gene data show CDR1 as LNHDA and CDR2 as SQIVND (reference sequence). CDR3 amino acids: CASRALGGASTDTQYF. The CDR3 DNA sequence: TGTGCCAGTAGAGCCCTGGGAGGGGCCAGCACAGATACGCAGTATTTT.

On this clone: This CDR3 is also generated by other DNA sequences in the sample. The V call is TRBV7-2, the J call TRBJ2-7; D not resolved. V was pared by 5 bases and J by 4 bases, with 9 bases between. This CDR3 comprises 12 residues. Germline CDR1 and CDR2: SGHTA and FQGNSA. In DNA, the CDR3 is TGTGCCAGCAGCCCTCCGGGTTACGAGCAGTACTTC. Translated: CASSPPGYEQYF.

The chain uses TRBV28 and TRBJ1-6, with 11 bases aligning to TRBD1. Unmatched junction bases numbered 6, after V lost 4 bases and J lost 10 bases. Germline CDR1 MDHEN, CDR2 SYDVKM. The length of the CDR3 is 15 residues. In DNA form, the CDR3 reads TGTGCCAGCAGTTCGAGGGACAGGGGGGAATCACCCCTCCACTTT. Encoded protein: CASSSRDRGESPLHF.

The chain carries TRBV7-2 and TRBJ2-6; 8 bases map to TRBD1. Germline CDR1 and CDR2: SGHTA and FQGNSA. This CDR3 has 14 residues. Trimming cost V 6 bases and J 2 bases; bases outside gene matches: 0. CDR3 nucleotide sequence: TGTGCCAGCAGGGACAGGGCTGGGGCCAACGTCCTGACTTTC. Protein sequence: CASRDRAGANVLTF.

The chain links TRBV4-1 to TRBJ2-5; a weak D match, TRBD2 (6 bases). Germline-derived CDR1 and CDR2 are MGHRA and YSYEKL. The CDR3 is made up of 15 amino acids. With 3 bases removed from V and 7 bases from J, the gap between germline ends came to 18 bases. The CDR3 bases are TGCGCCAGCAGCCATGCCGGGACTCGAGGCGGGACCCAGTACTTC. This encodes CASSHAGTRGGTQYF.

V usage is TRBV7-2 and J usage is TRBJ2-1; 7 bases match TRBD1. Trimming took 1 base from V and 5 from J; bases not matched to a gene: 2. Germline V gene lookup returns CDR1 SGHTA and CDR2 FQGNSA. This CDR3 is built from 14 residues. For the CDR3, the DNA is TGTGCCAGCAGCTTAGGGGACAGAAACAATGAGCAGTTCTTC. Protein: CASSLGDRNNEQFF.

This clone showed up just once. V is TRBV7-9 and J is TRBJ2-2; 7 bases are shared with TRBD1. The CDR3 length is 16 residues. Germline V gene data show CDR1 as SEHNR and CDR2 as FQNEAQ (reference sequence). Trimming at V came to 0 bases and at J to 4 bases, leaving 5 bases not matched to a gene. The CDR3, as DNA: TGTGCCAGCAGCTTAGCGAGGGGACAGACCACCGGGGAGCTGTTTTTT. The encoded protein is CASSLARGQTTGELFF. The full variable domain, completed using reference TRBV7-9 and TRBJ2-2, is DTGVSQNPRHKITKRGQNVTFRCDPISEHNRLYWYRQTLGQGPEFLTYFQNEAQLEKSRLLSDRFSAERPKGSFSTLEIQRTEQGDSAMYLCASSLARGQTTGELFFGEGSRLTVL.

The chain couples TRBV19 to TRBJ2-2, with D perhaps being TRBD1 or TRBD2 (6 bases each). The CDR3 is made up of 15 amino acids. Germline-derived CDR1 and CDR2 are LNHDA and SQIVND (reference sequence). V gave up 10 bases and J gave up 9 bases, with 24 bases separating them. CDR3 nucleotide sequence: TGTGCCACCTCACCTGGAAAAACAGGGAGGAGGGAGCTGTTTTTT. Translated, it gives CATSPGKTGRRELFF.

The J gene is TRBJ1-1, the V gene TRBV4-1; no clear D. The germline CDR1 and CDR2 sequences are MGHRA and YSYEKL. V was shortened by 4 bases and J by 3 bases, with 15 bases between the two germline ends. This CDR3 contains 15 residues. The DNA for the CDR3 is TGCGCCAGCAGCCTCCTAGCCGAGTTAGACACTGAAGCTTTCTTT. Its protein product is CASSLLAELDTEAFF.

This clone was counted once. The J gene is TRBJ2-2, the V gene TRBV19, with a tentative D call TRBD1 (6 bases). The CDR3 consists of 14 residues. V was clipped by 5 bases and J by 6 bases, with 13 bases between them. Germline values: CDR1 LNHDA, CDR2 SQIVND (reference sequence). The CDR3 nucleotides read TGTGCCAGTAGTTTACAGGGTTCGGCCGGGGAGCTGTTTTTT. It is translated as CASSLQGSAGELFF.

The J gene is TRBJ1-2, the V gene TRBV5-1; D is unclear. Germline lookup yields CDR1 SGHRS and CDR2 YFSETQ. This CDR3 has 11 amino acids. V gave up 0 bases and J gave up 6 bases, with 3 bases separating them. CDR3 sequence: CASSLDHGYTF. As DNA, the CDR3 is TGCGCCAGCAGCTTGGATCATGGCTACACCTTC.

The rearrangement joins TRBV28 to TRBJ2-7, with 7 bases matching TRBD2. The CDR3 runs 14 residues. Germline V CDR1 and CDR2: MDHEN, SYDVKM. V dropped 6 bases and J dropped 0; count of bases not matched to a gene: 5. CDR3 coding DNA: TGTGCCAGCAGGGGGGGGTCGAACTCCTACGAGCAGTACTTC. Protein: CASRGGSNSYEQYF.

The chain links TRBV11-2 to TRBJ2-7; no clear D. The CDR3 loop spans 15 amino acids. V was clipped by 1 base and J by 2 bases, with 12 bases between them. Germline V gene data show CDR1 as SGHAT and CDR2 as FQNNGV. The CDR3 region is CASSLARARPYEQYF. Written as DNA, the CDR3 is TGTGCCAGCAGCTTAGCCCGGGCCAGACCCTACGAGCAGTACTTC.

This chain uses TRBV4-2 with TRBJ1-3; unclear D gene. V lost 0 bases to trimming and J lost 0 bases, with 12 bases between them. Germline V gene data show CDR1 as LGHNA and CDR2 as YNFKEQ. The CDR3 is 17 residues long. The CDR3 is CASSQDAGGDSGNTIYF. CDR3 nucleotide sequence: TGTGCCAGCAGCCAAGATGCCGGCGGGGACTCTGGAAACACCATATATTTT.

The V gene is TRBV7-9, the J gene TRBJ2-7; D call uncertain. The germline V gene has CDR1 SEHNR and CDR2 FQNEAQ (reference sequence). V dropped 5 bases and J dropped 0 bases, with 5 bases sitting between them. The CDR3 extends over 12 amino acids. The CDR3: CASSPLSYEQYF. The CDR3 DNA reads TGTGCCAGCAGCCCTCTCTCCTACGAGCAGTACTTC.